Each of the 29 T cell receptor beta chains below was sequenced from the same sample in a study of shared clonotypes between healthy human individuals. It was CD45RO-negative cells, positively selected for CCR7, that made up naive CD8 cells, with terminally differentiated effector memory CD45RA+ cells excluded. Produced via immunoSEQ multiplex PCR; TCRdb's table is partial and in-frame only. The table lists some 2.1 million clones, approximately 94% of them singletons. Input material: naive CD8+ T cells sorted from blood. These receptors all come from a man aged 18 to 30 in good health.

For this clone: The same CDR3 is also encoded by other DNA sequences in this sample. The chain has TRBV7-9 and TRBJ1-6; no clear D. CDR3 length equals 12 residues. With 5 bases removed from V and 6 bases from J, the gap between germline ends came to 5 bases. The germline CDR1 and CDR2 sequences are SEHNR and FQNEAQ (reference sequence). The CDR3 nucleotides read TGTGCCAGCAGCCCCGGTAATTCACCCCTCCACTTT. Its translation is CASSPGNSPLHF.

The sample holds a few counts of this clone. The chain recombines TRBV11-2 with TRBJ2-3; 9 positions match TRBD2. Germline CDR1 reads SGHAT; CDR2 reads FQNNGV. V shed 5 bases, J shed 6 bases, and the junction held 9 bases outside the gene matches. The CDR3 runs to 15 residues. The CDR3: CASSPSGETGDTQYF. The CDR3 DNA sequence: TGTGCCAGCAGCCCTAGCGGGGAAACGGGGGATACGCAGTATTTT.

The rearrangement joins TRBV9 to TRBJ2-5; 7 nucleotides line up with TRBD2. Trimming removed 4 bases from V and 4 bases from J; junction bases left unmatched: 10. The CDR3 length is 15 residues. Germline CDR1 reads SGDLS; CDR2 reads YYNGEE. The DNA of the CDR3 is TGTGCCAGCAGCCCCCAGACGGGAGGAGGAGAGACCCAGTACTTC. It yields the protein CASSPQTGGGETQYF.

The chain couples TRBV19 to TRBJ2-2; the D call may be TRBD1 or TRBD2 (5 bases each). V gave up 7 bases and J gave up 1 base, with 16 bases separating them. CDR3 size: 16 residues. The germline gives CDR1 LNHDA, CDR2 SQIVND (reference sequence). The CDR3 loop reads CASKERVGENTGELFF. For the CDR3, the DNA is TGTGCCAGTAAAGAGCGTGTGGGGGAGAACACCGGGGAGCTGTTTTTT.

Regarding this clone: Other DNA sequences from this sample encode an identical CDR3 as well. The chain couples TRBV19 to TRBJ2-7; a possible D gene is TRBD1 (5 bases). This CDR3 is 13 amino acids long. Germline CDR1 LNHDA, CDR2 SQIVND (reference sequence). Trimming removed 1 base at V and 2 bases at J, with 6 bases between. The CDR3 loop is CASSIAGTYEQYF. In DNA form, the CDR3 reads TGTGCCAGTAGTATAGCAGGGACCTACGAGCAGTACTTC.

Concerning this clone: Additional DNA sequences in this sample encode the identical CDR3. The CDR3 loop is CASSLVGSNEQFF. CDR3 DNA: TGTGCCAGCAGCTTAGTCGGGAGCAATGAGCAGTTCTTC. The chain links TRBV7-9 to TRBJ2-1; the D gene is possibly TRBD2 (6 bases). CDR3 length: 13 amino acids. From germline, CDR1 is SEHNR and CDR2 FQNEAQ (reference sequence). Trimming left V 1 base short and J 6 bases short, with 7 bases between.

This chain links TRBV6-5 with TRBJ2-3; tentatively, D is TRBD1 or TRBD2 (6 bases each). Trimming removed 2 bases at V and 6 bases at J, with 15 bases between. Germline V gives CDR1 MNHEY, CDR2 SVGAGI. The CDR3 spans 15 residues. Written as DNA, the CDR3 is TGTGCCAGCAGTTACGCCGGGGGCCCGAGGGATACGCAGTATTTT. This gives the protein CASSYAGGPRDTQYF.

The genes are TRBV9 and TRBJ2-7; 13 bases are shared with TRBD2. This CDR3 is built from 18 residues. Germline-derived CDR1 and CDR2 are SGDLS and YYNGEE. Trimming removed 3 bases from V and 5 bases from J; junction bases left unmatched: 14. CDR3: CASSGTGTSGRAFNEQYF. The CDR3 DNA follows: TGTGCCAGCAGCGGAACCGGTACTAGCGGGAGGGCTTTTAACGAGCAGTACTTC. The variable domain in full, with the rest retrieved from reference TRBV9 and TRBJ2-7, is DSGVTQTPKHLITATGQRVTLRCSPRSGDLSVYWYQQSLDQGLQFLIQYYNGEERAKGNILERFSAQQFPDLHSELNLSSLELGDSALYFCASSGTGTSGRAFNEQYFGPGTRLTVT.

The genes are TRBV6-4 and TRBJ2-1; 11 nucleotides line up with TRBD1. This CDR3 spans 15 amino acids. CDR1 is MRHNA, CDR2 SNTAGT, per germline. The trim removed 4 bases at V and 8 bases at J, leaving 7 bases unmatched. The CDR3 sequence is CASSGGGQGDYEQFF. CDR3 nucleotides: TGTGCCAGCAGTGGAGGGGGACAGGGGGACTATGAGCAGTTCTTC.

V and J are TRBV23-1 and TRBJ2-7; perhaps TRBD1 as D (5 bases). TRBV23-1 is sorted into the ORF group, with uncertain function. The length of the CDR3 is 14 residues. V was clipped by 0 bases and J by 2 bases, with 8 bases between them. The CDR3 nucleotides are TGCGCCAGCAGTCAATCGTGGGGCACCTACGAGCAGTACTTC. Translating gives CASSQSWGTYEQYF.

The chain employs TRBV9 and TRBJ2-4; 7 bases fit TRBD1. After removal of 0 bases from V and 8 bases from J, the junction contained 5 bases not matched to a gene. Germline V gene data show CDR1 as SGDLS and CDR2 as YYNGEE. The CDR3 has 14 amino acids. CDR3 sequence: CASSVGAGGDIQYF. The DNA of the CDR3 is TGTGCCAGCAGCGTAGGGGCAGGGGGAGACATTCAGTACTTC.

In its sample, this clone was seen once. The DNA of the CDR3 is TGCAGCGTTGAAAGTAATCCAGGGATTCCCTACGAGCAGTACTTC. Its protein is CSVESNPGIPYEQYF. This sequence joins TRBV29-1 and TRBJ2-7, with a weak D call TRBD1 (5 bases). The length of the CDR3 is 15 residues. The V gene lost 2 bases and the J gene lost 2 bases, with 16 bases spanning the gap. The germline gives CDR1 SQVTM, CDR2 ANQGSEA.

The V and J genes are TRBV28 and TRBJ2-5; TRBD2 matches at 11 bases. CDR3 length: 18 amino acids. With V trimmed by 3 bases and J by 1 base, 10 bases remained unmatched. Germline CDR1 and CDR2: MDHEN and SYDVKM. CDR3 loop: CASSFPTSGATTQETQYF. CDR3 DNA sequence: TGTGCCAGCAGTTTTCCGACTAGCGGGGCTACTACCCAAGAGACCCAGTACTTC.

In the case of this clone: Within the sample, other DNA sequences also encode this same CDR3. The chain employs TRBV11-2 and TRBJ2-5; D remains ambiguous. Germline loops: CDR1 SGHAT, CDR2 FQNNGV. The CDR3 spans 13 residues. With 0 bases removed from V and 5 bases from J, the gap between germline ends came to 7 bases. CDR3 sequence (DNA): TGTGCCAGCAGCTTAGATCCTCCCGAGACCCAGTACTTC. Translation gives CASSLDPPETQYF.

This chain uses TRBV5-4 with TRBJ2-7; D not resolved. The CDR3 contains 14 residues. V gave up 0 bases and J gave up 7 bases, with 14 bases separating them. Germline values: CDR1 SGHNT, CDR2 YYREEE (reference sequence). This CDR3 is CASSLVGGSEEQYF. Here the CDR3 DNA reads TGTGCCAGCAGCTTGGTAGGTGGGTCAGAAGAGCAGTACTTC.

The rearrangement links TRBV19 to TRBJ2-1; 12 bases fit TRBD2. V dropped 6 bases and J dropped 6; count of bases not matched to a gene: 9. CDR3 length equals 16 residues. Germline V gene lookup returns CDR1 LNHDA and CDR2 SQIVND (reference sequence). The CDR3 here is CASSQEGLAGLNEQFF. The CDR3 DNA reads as TGTGCCAGTAGCCAGGAAGGACTAGCGGGGCTCAATGAGCAGTTCTTC.

The chain recombines TRBV25-1 with TRBJ2-7, with D uncertain. Looked up from germline, CDR1 is MGHDK and CDR2 is SYGVNS. This CDR3 is 11 amino acids long. V lost 10 bases and J 3 bases, leaving 10 bases between the germline ends. As DNA, the CDR3 is TGTGCCATCGAAGTGGGCTACGAGCAGTACTTC. Protein sequence: CAIEVGYEQYF.

V and J are TRBV13 and TRBJ1-1; TRBD1 might be the D (5 bases). The CDR3 runs to 14 residues. Trimming stripped 0 bases from V and 7 bases from J, with 12 bases between. Germline CDR1 PRHDT, CDR2 FYEKMQ (reference sequence). CDR3 bases: TGTGCCAGCAGCTTAGGTGTCAGGGAGGTTGAAGCTTTCTTT. Amino acids: CASSLGVREVEAFF. The entire variable domain, with the rest obtained from reference TRBV13 and TRBJ1-1, is as follows: AAGVIQSPRHLIKEKRETATLKCYPIPRHDTVYWYQQGPGQDPQFLISFYEKMQSDKGSIPDRFSAQQFSDYHSELNMSSLELGDSALYFCASSLGVREVEAFFGQGTRLTVV.

This chain connects TRBV27 to TRBJ2-3; 9 bases fit TRBD2. This CDR3 is 16 amino acids long. CDR1 is MNHEY and CDR2 is SMNVEV in the germline V gene (reference sequence). V lost 7 bases, J lost 5 bases, and 13 bases stayed unmatched. CDR3 coding DNA: TGTGCCAGCACCCCAGGAGCTAGCGGGACACAAGATACGCAGTATTTT. The encoded protein is CASTPGASGTQDTQYF.

CDR3: CASSRTGGAFF. The CDR3 DNA is TGTGCCAGCAGTCGGACAGGGGGAGCTTTCTTT. The rearrangement links TRBV6-1 to TRBJ1-1; 10 bases map to TRBD1. The V segment lost 5 bases and the J segment 10 bases; nucleotides outside the gene matches: 1. CDR3 length: 11 amino acids. The germline CDR1 and CDR2 sequences are MNHNS and SASEGT.

The chain links TRBV7-8 to TRBJ2-5, with D uncertain. Germline V gene lookup returns CDR1 SGHVS and CDR2 FQNEAQ. The CDR3 is 14 residues long. Trimming took 1 base from V and 1 from J, leaving 7 bases between them. The CDR3 sequence is CASSLVVFQETQYF. For the CDR3, the DNA is TGTGCCAGCAGCTTAGTGGTCTTCCAAGAGACCCAGTACTTC.

This sequence joins TRBV4-1 and TRBJ1-3; D remains ambiguous. Germline V gene lookup returns CDR1 MGHRA and CDR2 YSYEKL. Trimming removed 0 bases from V and 0 bases from J, with 6 bases in between. The CDR3 has 15 amino acids. The CDR3 DNA is TGCGCCAGCAGCCAAGATACAGACTCTGGAAACACCATATATTTT. This codes for CASSQDTDSGNTIYF.

The J gene is TRBJ2-7, the V gene TRBV4-3; D gene ambiguous. In germline, CDR1 is LGHNA, CDR2 YSLEER. Trimming cost V 0 bases and J 4 bases, with 7 bases left between them. This CDR3 is 13 amino acids long. CDR3 nucleotides: TGCGCCAGCAGCCAAGATCCCTGGTACGAGCAGTACTTC. This translates into CASSQDPWYEQYF.

The chain uses TRBV27 and TRBJ1-5; no firm D call. The germline CDR1 and CDR2 sequences are MNHEY and SMNVEV (reference sequence). The V gene lost 11 bases and the J gene lost 0 bases, with 17 bases spanning the gap. This CDR3 is 15 amino acids long. DNA for the CDR3: TGTGCCGCCCTGAGGAGTCAGTATAGCAATCAGCCCCAGCATTTT. This codes for CAALRSQYSNQPQHF.

The CDR3 sequence is CASSPHRLAGVYEQYF. The CDR3 region has the DNA TGTGCCAGCAGCCCCCACCGGCTAGCGGGGGTCTACGAGCAGTACTTC. V is TRBV9 and J is TRBJ2-7, with 10 bases aligning to TRBD2. Losses at the gene ends were 4 bases for V and 3 bases for J; bases not matched to a gene: 10. Germline CDR1 reads SGDLS; CDR2 reads YYNGEE. The CDR3 covers 16 residues. Looking up the rest from reference TRBV9 and TRBJ2-7 gives the full variable domain: DSGVTQTPKHLITATGQRVTLRCSPRSGDLSVYWYQQSLDQGLQFLIQYYNGEERAKGNILERFSAQQFPDLHSELNLSSLELGDSALYFCASSPHRLAGVYEQYFGPGTRLTVT.

This clone was seen a single time. V and J are TRBV27 and TRBJ2-5; possibly TRBD1 or TRBD2 for D (6 bases each). V lost 5 bases and J 5 bases, leaving 30 bases between the germline ends. The CDR3 extends over 19 amino acids. Germline CDR1 reads MNHEY; CDR2 reads SMNVEV (reference sequence). Here the CDR3 DNA reads TGTGCCAGCAGTAAGGGGGGAACTAGACGGGAGATTAGGGTGGAGACCCAGTACTTC. It codes for CASSKGGTRREIRVETQYF.

V is TRBV5-4 and J is TRBJ2-1; unclear D gene. Germline V lookup: CDR1 SGHNT, CDR2 YYREEE (reference sequence). The V and J ends lost 1 base and 6 bases respectively, with 5 bases between them. The CDR3 is 12 residues long. The CDR3 region has the DNA TGTGCCAGCAGCTTGCTGCCCAATGAGCAGTTCTTC. Translation gives CASSLLPNEQFF.

This chain joins TRBV25-1 and TRBJ2-2, with a weak D call TRBD2 (6 bases). CDR3 length: 16 residues. With 4 bases removed from V and 0 bases from J, the gap between germline ends came to 12 bases. Germline lookup yields CDR1 MGHDK and CDR2 SYGVNS. The CDR3 sequence: CASSGTGLANTGELFF. As DNA, the CDR3 is TGTGCCAGCAGTGGAACGGGACTCGCGAACACCGGGGAGCTGTTTTTT.

This clone was seen a few times. V usage is TRBV27 and J usage is TRBJ2-6; D not resolved. V dropped 2 bases and J dropped 3 bases, with 2 bases sitting between them. CDR3 length: 13 residues. CDR1 is MNHEY, CDR2 SMNVEV, per germline (reference sequence). The CDR3 reads CASSLVGANVLTF. The CDR3 nucleotides are TGTGCCAGCAGTTTAGTTGGGGCCAACGTCCTGACTTTC.